This entry describes one TCR beta chain. Antigen unknown. This sample is part of a study of high-grade serous ovarian cancer treatment subgroups. Regarding the study as a whole: Bulk tumor TCR sequencing gave no spatial information.

Germline trimming cut 5 bases from V and 3 bases from J; bases unmatched to any gene: 4. CDR3 length: 15 amino acids. The germline gives CDR1 LNHDA, CDR2 SQIVND (reference sequence). Tumor samples were taken before definitive surgery or chemotherapy. Only in-frame clones appear in the TCRdb table, and some are missing; sequencing was by immunoSEQ multiplex PCR. The repertoire consists of several thousand clones, with 75% to 90% occurring once and the leading ten covering roughly 1.8%. The sample was tumor tissue. The J gene is TRBJ2-1, the V gene TRBV19; 10 positions match TRBD1. The sequence came from a human donor with high-grade serous ovarian cancer. The CDR3 region is CASSFRDRGYNEQFF. CDR3 in DNA: TGTGCCAGTAGTTTCCGGGACAGGGGCTACAATGAGCAGTTCTTC.